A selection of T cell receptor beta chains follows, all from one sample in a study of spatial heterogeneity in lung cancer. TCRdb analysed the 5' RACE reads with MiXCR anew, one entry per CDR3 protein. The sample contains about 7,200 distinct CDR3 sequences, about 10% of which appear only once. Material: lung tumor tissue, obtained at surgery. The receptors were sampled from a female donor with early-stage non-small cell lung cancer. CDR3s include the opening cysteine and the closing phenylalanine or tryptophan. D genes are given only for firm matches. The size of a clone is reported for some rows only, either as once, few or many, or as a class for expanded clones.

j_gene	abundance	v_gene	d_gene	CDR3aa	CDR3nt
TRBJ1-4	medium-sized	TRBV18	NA	CASSPSGAANEKLFF	TGTGCCAGCTCACCTTCAGGGGCGGCTAATGAAAAACTGTTTTTT
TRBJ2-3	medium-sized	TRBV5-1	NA	CASSLAATTDTQYF	TGCGCCAGCAGCTTGGCTGCTACCACAGATACGCAGTATTTT
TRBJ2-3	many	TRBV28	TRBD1	CASSLPGQGTDTQYF	TGTGCCAGCAGTCTCCCGGGACAGGGCACAGATACGCAGTATTTT
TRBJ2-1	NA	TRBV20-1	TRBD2	CSARSWGLAGKYYNEQFF	TGCAGTGCTAGAAGTTGGGGACTAGCGGGGAAATATTACAATGAGCAGTTCTTC
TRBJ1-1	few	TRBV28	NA	CASSFRREAFF	TGTGCCAGCAGTTTCAGGCGTGAAGCTTTCTTT
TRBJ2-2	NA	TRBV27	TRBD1	CASGQVVTGELFF	TGTGCCAGCGGACAGGTCGTCACCGGGGAGCTGTTTTTT
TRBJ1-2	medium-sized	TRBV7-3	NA	CASTPRPLTNYGYTF	TGTGCCAGCACCCCAAGACCCCTGACCAACTATGGCTACACCTTC
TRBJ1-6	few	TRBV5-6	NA	CASSSERARSPLHF	TGTGCCAGCAGCTCGGAGCGAGCAAGATCACCCCTCCACTTT
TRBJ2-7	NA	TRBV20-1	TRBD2	CSARALGLAGAYEQYF	TGCAGTGCTAGGGCCTTGGGACTAGCGGGGGCTTACGAGCAGTACTTC
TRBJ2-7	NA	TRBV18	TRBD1	CASSPGQGEREQYF	TGTGCCAGCTCACCAGGACAGGGGGAGCGGGAGCAGTACTTC
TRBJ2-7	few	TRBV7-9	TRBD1	CASSLHPGTGKQYF	TGTGCCAGCAGCTTACACCCAGGGACAGGAAAGCAGTACTTC
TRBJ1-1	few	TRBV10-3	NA	CAITRGEMNTEAFF	TGTGCCATCACACGAGGGGAGATGAACACTGAAGCTTTCTTT
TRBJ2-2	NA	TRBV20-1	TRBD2	CSARGSGGRNANTGELFF	TGCAGTGCTAGAGGTAGCGGGGGGAGAAACGCGAACACCGGGGAGCTGTTTTTT
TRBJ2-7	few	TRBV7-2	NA	CASSFLGRNYEQYF	TGTGCCAGCAGCTTTCTGGGGAGGAACTACGAGCAGTACTTC
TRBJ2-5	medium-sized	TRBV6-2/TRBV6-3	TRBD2	CASSYPTGTSGILQETQYF	TGTGCCAGCAGTTACCCTACCGGGACTAGCGGGATACTCCAAGAGACCCAGTACTTC
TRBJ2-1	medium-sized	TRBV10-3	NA	CAITPGLANEQFF	TGTGCCATTACCCCTGGACTGGCCAATGAGCAGTTCTTC
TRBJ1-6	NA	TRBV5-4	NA	CASSLEGQINSPLHF	TGTGCCAGCAGCTTGGAGGGTCAGATTAATTCACCCCTCCACTTT
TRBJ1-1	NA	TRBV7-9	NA	CASSLARGLNTEAFF	TGTGCCAGCAGCTTAGCGAGGGGACTGAACACTGAAGCTTTCTTT
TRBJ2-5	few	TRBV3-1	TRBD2	CASSNSGGAVETQYF	TGTGCCAGCAGCAATAGCGGGGGGGCCGTGGAGACCCAGTACTTC
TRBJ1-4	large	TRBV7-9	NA	CASSFDPEDQLFF	TGTGCCAGCAGCTTCGATCCGGAGGACCAACTGTTTTTT
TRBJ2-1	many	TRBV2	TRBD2	CASSARPPGGGEQFF	TGTGCCAGCAGTGCTCGCCCCCCGGGGGGGGGTGAGCAGTTCTTC
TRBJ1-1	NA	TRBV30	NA	CAGFRAEAFF	TGTGCCGGATTTCGGGCTGAAGCTTTCTTT
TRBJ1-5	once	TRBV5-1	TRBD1	CASRAGTGSFQPQHF	TGCGCCAGCAGGGCCGGGACAGGGTCGTTTCAGCCCCAGCATTTT
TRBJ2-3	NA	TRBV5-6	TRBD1	CASSLRPPGTGLSDTQYF	TGTGCCAGCAGCCTAAGGCCCCCGGGGACAGGTCTCTCGGATACGCAGTATTTT
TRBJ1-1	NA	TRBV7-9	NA	CASSSRVEAFF	TGTGCCAGCAGCTCCCGGGTTGAAGCTTTCTTT
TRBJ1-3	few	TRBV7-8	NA	CASSLSGGSVPSGNTIYF	TGTGCCAGCAGCTTATCGGGGGGATCAGTACCCTCTGGAAACACCATATATTTT
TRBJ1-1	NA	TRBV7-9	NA	CASSLGSGTEAFF	TGTGCCAGCAGCCTGGGTTCGGGCACTGAAGCTTTCTTT
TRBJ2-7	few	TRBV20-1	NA	CSASLNKPPYEQYF	TGCAGTGCTAGCTTGAACAAGCCACCCTACGAGCAGTACTTC
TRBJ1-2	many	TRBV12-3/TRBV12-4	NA	CASSFPEGAGDGYTF	TGTGCCAGCAGTTTTCCCGAAGGGGCAGGGGATGGCTACACCTTC
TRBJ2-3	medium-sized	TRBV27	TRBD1	CASRRTGTGRDTQYF	TGTGCCAGCAGACGTACCGGGACAGGGAGGGATACGCAGTATTTT
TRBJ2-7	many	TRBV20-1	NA	CSARGSGKTYEQYF	TGCAGTGCTAGAGGGTCTGGCAAAACCTACGAGCAGTACTTC
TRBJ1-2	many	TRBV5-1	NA	CASSHQGIYGYTF	TGCGCCAGCAGCCACCAGGGTATCTATGGCTACACCTTC
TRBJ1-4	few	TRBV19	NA	CASSMNEKLFF	TGTGCCAGTAGTATGAATGAAAAACTGTTTTTT
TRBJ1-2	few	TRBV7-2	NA	CASSLGVATALYGYTF	TGTGCCAGCAGCTTAGGGGTTGCGACAGCACTATATGGCTACACCTTC
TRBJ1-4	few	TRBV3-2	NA	CASSRIRPPRNEKLFF	TGTGCCAGCAGCCGAATTAGGCCCCCTAGAAATGAAAAACTGTTTTTT
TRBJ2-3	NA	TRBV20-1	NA	CSASTVGTDTQYF	TGCAGTGCCTCTACTGTGGGCACAGATACGCAGTATTTT
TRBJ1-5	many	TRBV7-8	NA	CASSRQGNQPQHF	TGTGCCAGCAGCCGACAGGGCAATCAGCCCCAGCATTTT
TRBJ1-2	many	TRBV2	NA	CASSEIRASGYTF	TGTGCCAGCAGTGAGATCAGGGCTAGTGGCTACACCTTC
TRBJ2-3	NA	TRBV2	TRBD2	CASSEGLALADTQYF	TGTGCCAGCAGCGAGGGACTAGCGTTGGCAGATACGCAGTATTTT
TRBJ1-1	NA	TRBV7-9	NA	CASSGGGTEAFF	TGTGCCAGCAGCGGAGGGGGCACTGAAGCTTTCTTT
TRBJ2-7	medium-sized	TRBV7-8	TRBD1	CASSSPGQTSYEQYF	TGTGCCAGCAGCTCCCCGGGACAGACTTCTTACGAGCAGTACTTC
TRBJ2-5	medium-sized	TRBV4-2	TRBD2	CASSQDRGLAGAHGTQYF	TGTGCCAGCAGCCAAGATCGGGGACTAGCGGGGGCTCACGGGACCCAGTACTTC
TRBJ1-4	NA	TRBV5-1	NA	CASSFRVMNEKLFF	TGCGCCAGCAGCTTCCGTGTGATGAATGAAAAACTGTTTTTT
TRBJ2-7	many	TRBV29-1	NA	CSVDGPVHEQYF	TGCAGCGTTGATGGCCCGGTCCACGAGCAGTACTTC
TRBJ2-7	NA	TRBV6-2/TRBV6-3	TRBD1	CASSYPWDSSYEQYF	TGTGCCAGCAGTTACCCATGGGACAGCTCCTACGAGCAGTACTTC
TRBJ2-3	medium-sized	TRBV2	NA	CASSELGNTDTQYF	TGTGCCAGCAGTGAACTGGGAAACACAGATACGCAGTATTTT
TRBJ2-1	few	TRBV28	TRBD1	CASSLGQGLRNEQFF	TGTGCCAGCAGTTTGGGACAGGGGCTGAGGAATGAGCAGTTCTTC
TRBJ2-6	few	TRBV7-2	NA	CASSLVLSGANVLTF	TGTGCCAGCAGCTTAGTGCTCTCTGGGGCCAACGTCCTGACTTTC
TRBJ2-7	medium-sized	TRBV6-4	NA	CASRPTVASYEQYF	TGTGCCAGCAGACCGACCGTAGCCTCCTACGAGCAGTACTTC
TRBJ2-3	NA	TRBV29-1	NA	CSVAPGGLLGSDTQYF	TGCAGCGTTGCTCCTGGCGGACTTCTGGGGTCAGATACGCAGTATTTT
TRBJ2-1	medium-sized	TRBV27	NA	CASTPLLGEPNEQFF	TGTGCCAGCACTCCCCTCTTGGGGGAACCAAATGAGCAGTTCTTC
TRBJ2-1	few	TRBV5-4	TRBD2	CASTPSGGSNEQFF	TGTGCCAGCACCCCTTCGGGGGGGAGTAATGAGCAGTTCTTC
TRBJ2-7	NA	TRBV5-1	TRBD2	CASSLTSGREQYF	TGCGCCAGCAGCTTAACTAGCGGGAGGGAGCAGTACTTC
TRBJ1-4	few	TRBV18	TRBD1	CASSSGQGEKLFF	TGTGCCAGCTCATCGGGACAGGGAGAAAAACTGTTTTTT
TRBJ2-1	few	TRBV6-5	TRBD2	CASSNSYSGGAGEQFF	TGTGCCAGCAGCAACTCTTATAGCGGGGGGGCTGGTGAGCAGTTCTTC